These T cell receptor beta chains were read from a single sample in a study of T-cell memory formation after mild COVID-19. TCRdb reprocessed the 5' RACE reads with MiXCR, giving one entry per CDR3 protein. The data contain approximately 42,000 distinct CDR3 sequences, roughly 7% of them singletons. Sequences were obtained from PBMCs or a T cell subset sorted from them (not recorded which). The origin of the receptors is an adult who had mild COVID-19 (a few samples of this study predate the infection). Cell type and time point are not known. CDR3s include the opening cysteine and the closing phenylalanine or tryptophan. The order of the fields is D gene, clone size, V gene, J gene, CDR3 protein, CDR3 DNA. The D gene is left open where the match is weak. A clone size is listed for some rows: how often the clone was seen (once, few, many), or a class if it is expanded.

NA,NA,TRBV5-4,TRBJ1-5,CASSADSNQPQHF,TGTGCCAGCAGCGCGGATAGCAATCAGCCCCAGCATTTT
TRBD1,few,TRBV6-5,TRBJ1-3,CASSYLGQGARNTIYF,TGTGCCAGCAGTTACCTTGGACAGGGGGCACGGAACACCATATATTTT
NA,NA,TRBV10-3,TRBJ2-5,CAISERAEETKYF,TGTGCCATCAGTGAGAGGGCGGAGGAGACCAAGTACTTC
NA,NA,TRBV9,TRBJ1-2,CASSEGGLRYGYTF,TGTGCCAGCAGCGAGGGGGGCCTGCGGTATGGCTACACCTTC
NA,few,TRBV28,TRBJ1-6,CASSFSSHNSPLHF,TGTGCCAGCAGTTTCAGCAGTCATAATTCACCCCTCCACTTT
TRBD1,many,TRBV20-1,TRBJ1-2,CSASNLFRGQGVGGYTF,TGCAGTGCTAGCAATTTATTCCGGGGACAGGGGGTCGGTGGCTACACCTTC
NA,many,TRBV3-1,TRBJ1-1,CASSQARDTEAFF,TGTGCCAGCAGCCAAGCGAGGGACACTGAAGCTTTCTTT
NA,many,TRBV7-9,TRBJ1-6,CASSLGGDNSPLHF,TGTGCCAGCAGCTTAGGGGGGGATAATTCACCCCTCCACTTT
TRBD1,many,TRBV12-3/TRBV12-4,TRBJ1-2,CASSLSQGGFGYTF,TGTGCCAGCAGTTTGTCCCAGGGGGGGTTTGGCTACACCTTC
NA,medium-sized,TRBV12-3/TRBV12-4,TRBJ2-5,CASRKSQETQYF,TGTGCCAGCAGAAAATCACAAGAGACCCAGTACTTC
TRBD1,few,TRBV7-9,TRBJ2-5,CASSSQGVETQYF,TGTGCCAGCAGCTCACAGGGGGTTGAGACCCAGTACTTC
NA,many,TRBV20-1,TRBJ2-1,CSARDLGVSYNEQFF,TGCAGTGCTAGAGATCTGGGGGTCTCCTACAATGAGCAGTTCTTC
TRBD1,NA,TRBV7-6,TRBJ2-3,CASSQGAFSTDTQYF,TGTGCCAGCAGCCAGGGGGCATTCAGCACAGATACGCAGTATTTT
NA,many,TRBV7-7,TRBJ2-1,CASSFTDSAYNEQFF,TGTGCTAGCAGCTTCACGGACAGTGCCTACAATGAGCAGTTCTTC
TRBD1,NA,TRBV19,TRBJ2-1,CASSKQGTGAGDEQFF,TGTGCCAGTAGTAAGCAGGGGACAGGGGCAGGGGATGAGCAGTTCTTC
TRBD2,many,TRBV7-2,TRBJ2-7,CASSLAKRLAGTTWEQYF,TGTGCCAGCAGCTTAGCTAAGAGACTAGCGGGAACGACGTGGGAGCAGTACTTC
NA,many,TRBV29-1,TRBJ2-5,CSVERGDGTQYF,TGCAGCGTTGAAAGGGGGGACGGGACCCAGTACTTC
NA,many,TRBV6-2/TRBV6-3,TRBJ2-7,CASSYGGVSPYEQYF,TGTGCCAGCAGTTATGGCGGCGTTAGCCCCTACGAGCAGTACTTC
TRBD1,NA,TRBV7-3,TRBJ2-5,CASSQKSGTGQETQYF,TGTGCCAGCAGCCAAAAATCCGGGACAGGGCAAGAGACCCAGTACTTC
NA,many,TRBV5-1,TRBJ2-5,CASSLAGVGQETQYF,TGCGCCAGCAGCTTGGCCGGGGTAGGTCAAGAGACCCAGTACTTC
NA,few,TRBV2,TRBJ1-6,CASTRLGDNSPLHF,TGTGCCAGCACCCGGTTAGGGGATAATTCACCCCTCCACTTT
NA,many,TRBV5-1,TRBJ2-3,CASSMQGWADTQYF,TGCGCCAGCAGCATGCAGGGATGGGCAGATACGCAGTATTTT
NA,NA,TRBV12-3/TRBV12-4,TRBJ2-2,CASSPTAGELFF,TGTGCCAGCAGCCCGACAGCCGGGGAGCTGTTTTTT
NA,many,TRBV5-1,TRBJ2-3,CASSLSTGLVSVSRDTQYF,TGCGCCAGCAGCCTTTCTACAGGGTTAGTTTCGGTGTCGAGAGATACGCAGTATTTT
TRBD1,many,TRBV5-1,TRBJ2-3,CASSVGDSQHSNTQYF,TGCGCCAGCAGCGTTGGGGACAGCCAACATTCAAATACGCAGTATTTT
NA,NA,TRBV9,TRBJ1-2,CDSSPRTLHYGYTF,TGTGACAGCAGCCCCCGGACCCTGCACTATGGCTACACCTTC
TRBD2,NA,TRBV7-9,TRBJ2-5,CASQRGVETQYF,TGTGCCAGTCAGCGGGGGGTGGAGACCCAGTACTTC